One T cell receptor (beta chain) is described in this entry. Its cognate antigen is unknown. Assay: immunoSEQ multiplex PCR; the TCRdb copy retains only in-frame clones and omits some. The table has more than 110,000 clones, around 85% seen once. These data belong to a study of cytomegalovirus exposure and HLA in healthy donors. General study findings and limits: Later, an analysis found that TCR clusters from the first cohort tended to co-occur in the roughly 110 validation repertoires.

The V and J ends lost 6 bases and 5 bases respectively, with 14 bases between them. Germline CDR1 reads MNHEY; CDR2 reads SMNVEV (reference sequence). The CDR3 has 14 residues. The donors were members of the validation cohort, which comprised 120 subjects and was separate from the first cohort of roughly 700 subjects. The V gene is TRBV27, the J gene TRBJ2-1; D is perhaps TRBD2 (6 bases). This sequence was found in a man aged 18 to 35 in good health and CMV-seronegative. Sequencing was done on a sample of PBMCs. CDR3 sequence: CASRTAGTHNEQFF. The DNA of the CDR3 is TGTGCCAGCAGAACCGCGGGAACTCACAATGAGCAGTTCTTC.